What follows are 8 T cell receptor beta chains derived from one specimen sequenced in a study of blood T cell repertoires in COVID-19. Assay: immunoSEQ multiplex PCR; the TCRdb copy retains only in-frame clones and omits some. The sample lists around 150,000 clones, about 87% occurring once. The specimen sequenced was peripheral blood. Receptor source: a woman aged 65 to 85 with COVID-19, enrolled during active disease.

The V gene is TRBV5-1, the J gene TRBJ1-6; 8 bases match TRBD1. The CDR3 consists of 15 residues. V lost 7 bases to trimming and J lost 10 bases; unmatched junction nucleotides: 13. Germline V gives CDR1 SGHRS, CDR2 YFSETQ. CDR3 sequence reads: CASGNPDRDRSPLHF. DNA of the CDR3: TGCGCCAGCGGCAACCCGGACAGGGATCGATCACCCCTCCACTTT.

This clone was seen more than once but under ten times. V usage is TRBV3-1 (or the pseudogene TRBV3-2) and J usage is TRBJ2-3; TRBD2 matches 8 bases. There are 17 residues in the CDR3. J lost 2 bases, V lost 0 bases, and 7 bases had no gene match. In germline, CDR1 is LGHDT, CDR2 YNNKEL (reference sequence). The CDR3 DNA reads TGTGCCAGCAGCCAAGATTACGGGGGGGCAGCCACAGATACGCAGTATTTT. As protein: CASSQDYGGAATDTQYF.

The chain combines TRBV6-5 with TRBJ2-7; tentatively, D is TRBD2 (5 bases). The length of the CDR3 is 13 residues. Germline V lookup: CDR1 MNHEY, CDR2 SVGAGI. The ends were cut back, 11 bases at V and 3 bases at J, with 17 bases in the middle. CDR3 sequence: CAGIRVGDYEQYF. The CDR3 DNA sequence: TGTGCCGGTATCCGGGTCGGGGACTACGAGCAGTACTTC.

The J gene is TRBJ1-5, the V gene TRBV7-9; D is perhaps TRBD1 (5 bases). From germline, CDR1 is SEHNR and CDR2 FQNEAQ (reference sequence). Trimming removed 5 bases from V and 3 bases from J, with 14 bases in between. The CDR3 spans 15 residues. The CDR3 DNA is TGTGCCAGCAGCCCTCAAAGGGGTGTCAATCAGCCCCAGCATTTT. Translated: CASSPQRGVNQPQHF.

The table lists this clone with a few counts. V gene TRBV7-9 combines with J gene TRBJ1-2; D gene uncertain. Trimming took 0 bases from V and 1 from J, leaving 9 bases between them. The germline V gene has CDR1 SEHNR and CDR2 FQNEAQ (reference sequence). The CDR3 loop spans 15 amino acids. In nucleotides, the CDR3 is TGTGCCAGCAGCTTAGCGGGCAGCAATAACTATGGCTACACCTTC. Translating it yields CASSLAGSNNYGYTF.

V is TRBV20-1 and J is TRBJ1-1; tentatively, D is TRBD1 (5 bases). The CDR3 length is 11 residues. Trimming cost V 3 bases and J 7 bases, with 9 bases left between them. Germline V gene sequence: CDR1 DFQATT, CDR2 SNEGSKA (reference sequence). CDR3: CSASAGGEAFF. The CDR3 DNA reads TGCAGTGCTAGCGCGGGGGGTGAAGCTTTCTTT.

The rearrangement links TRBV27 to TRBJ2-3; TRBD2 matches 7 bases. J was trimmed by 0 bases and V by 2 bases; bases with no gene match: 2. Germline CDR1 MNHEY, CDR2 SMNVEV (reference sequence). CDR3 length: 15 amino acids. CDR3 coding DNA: TGTGCCAGCAGTTTAGGGGACTATAGCACAGATACGCAGTATTTT. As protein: CASSLGDYSTDTQYF.

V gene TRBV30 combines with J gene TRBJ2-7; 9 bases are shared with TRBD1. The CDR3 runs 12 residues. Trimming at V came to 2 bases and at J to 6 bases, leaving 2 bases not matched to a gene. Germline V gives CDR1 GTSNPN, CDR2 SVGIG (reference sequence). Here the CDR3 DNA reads TGTGCCTGGAGTCGGACAGGGGTCGAGCAGTACTTC. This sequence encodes CAWSRTGVEQYF. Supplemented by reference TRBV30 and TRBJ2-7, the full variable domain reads SQTIHQWPATLVQPVGSPLSLECTVEGTSNPNLYWYRQAAGRGLQLLFYSVGIGQISSEVPQNLSASRPQDRQFILSSKKLLLSDSGFYLCAWSRTGVEQYFGPGTRLTVT.